This T cell receptor beta chain is drawn from a study of T cells expressing NK-cell markers. Findings and caveats of the study: The contribution of dominant NKG2C+ clonotypes to CD8+ T cells in several donors was roughly 1.0-7.5%. These clonotypes additionally ranked first within the CD3+CD56-NKG2C+ fraction of four donors.

Of note for this clonotype: Its antigen is not known.

Germline assignment: CDR1 MNHEY and CDR2 SMNVEV (reference sequence). CDR3 size: 16 residues. Libraries used 5'RACE template switching adding universal primer site and UMIs. TCRdb re-called the 5' RACE reads, yielding one record per CDR3 amino acid sequence without DNA. This sample's table reports roughly 3,100 distinct CDR3 sequences. Sequenced material: blood T cells: a sorted CD56 or NKG2C T cell subset, CD4+ or CD8+ T cells, or bulk PBMC T cells (not recorded which). The clonotype comes from a man aged 18 to 69 in good health. The V gene is TRBV27, the J gene TRBJ1-1; with no DNA, the TCRdb D assignment of TRBD1 cannot be verified. The CDR3 reads CASSPSWTGMNTEAFF.